These 6 T cell receptor beta chains originate from one sample sequenced in a study of cytomegalovirus exposure and HLA in healthy donors. The PCR was carried out with 60 Vbeta primers and 13 Jbeta primers. Clones were sequenced by immunoSEQ multiplex PCR, and TCRdb holds only the in-frame ones, with some missing. The sample has roughly 200,000 clones, 75% to 90% seen once. The source material was PBMCs. Receptors originate from a boy aged 2-15 years in good health and CMV-seronegative.

This clone has just one count. The rearrangement uses TRBV30 and TRBJ2-7; 10 positions agree with TRBD1. V lost 7 bases to trimming and J lost 4 bases; unmatched junction nucleotides: 7. Germline V CDR1 and CDR2: GTSNPN, SVGIG (reference sequence). CDR3 length equals 13 residues. CDR3 coding DNA: TGTGCCTCAGTTGGACAGGGGGTTTACGAGCAGTACTTC. It translates to CASVGQGVYEQYF.

The chain recombines TRBV5-6 with TRBJ2-7; 7 bases line up with TRBD1. The CDR3 consists of 14 residues. J gave up 6 bases and V 1 base, and 7 bases lay outside the gene matches. CDR1 is SGHDT, CDR2 YYEEEE, per germline. The CDR3 sequence is CASSLPGRGIEQYF. Written as DNA, the CDR3 is TGTGCCAGCAGCTTGCCGGGCAGGGGGATCGAGCAGTACTTC.

This chain links TRBV6-6 with TRBJ2-1, with 10 bases lining up with TRBD2. Germline assignment: CDR1 MNHNY and CDR2 SVGAGI (reference sequence). The CDR3 extends over 15 amino acids. The ends lost 4 bases at V and 7 bases at J; junction bases unmatched: 7. CDR3 protein: CASSSSGRAANEQFF. CDR3 nucleotides: TGTGCCAGCAGTTCAAGCGGGAGGGCCGCGAATGAGCAGTTCTTC.

This sequence joins TRBV19 and TRBJ2-3; 8 bases agree with TRBD1. The CDR3 runs 12 residues. Trimming at V came to 6 bases and at J to 4 bases, leaving 0 bases not matched to a gene. CDR1 LNHDA and CDR2 SQIVND come from the germline V gene (reference sequence). The CDR3 DNA follows: TGTGCCAGTAGGACAGGGGCAGATACGCAGTATTTT. Translated, it gives CASRTGADTQYF.

The J gene is TRBJ1-4, the V gene TRBV19; 7 bases are a match to TRBD1. V trimming: 6 bases; J trimming: 4 bases; junction bases outside the gene matches: 8. CDR3 size: 15 residues. Germline V gives CDR1 LNHDA, CDR2 SQIVND (reference sequence). CDR3 loop: CASRDRDSSNEKLFF. The CDR3 region has the DNA TGTGCCAGTAGAGACCGGGACAGCAGTAATGAAAAACTGTTTTTT.

The chain has TRBV12-5 and TRBJ2-2; maybe TRBD2 (6 bases). The germline gives CDR1 LGHNT, CDR2 FRNRAP. Trimming pared 4 bases from V and 3 bases from J, leaving 9 bases between. The CDR3 loop spans 14 amino acids. The CDR3 nucleotides are TGTGCTAGTGGTTCCCGGAGGGACACCGGGGAGCTGTTTTTT. Residues: CASGSRRDTGELFF. The whole variable domain, remainder taken from reference TRBV12-5 and TRBJ2-2, is DARVTQTPRHKVTEMGQEVTMRCQPILGHNTVFWYRQTMMQGLELLAYFRNRAPLDDSGMPKDRFSAEMPDATLATLKIQPSEPRDSAVYFCASGSRRDTGELFFGEGSRLTVL.